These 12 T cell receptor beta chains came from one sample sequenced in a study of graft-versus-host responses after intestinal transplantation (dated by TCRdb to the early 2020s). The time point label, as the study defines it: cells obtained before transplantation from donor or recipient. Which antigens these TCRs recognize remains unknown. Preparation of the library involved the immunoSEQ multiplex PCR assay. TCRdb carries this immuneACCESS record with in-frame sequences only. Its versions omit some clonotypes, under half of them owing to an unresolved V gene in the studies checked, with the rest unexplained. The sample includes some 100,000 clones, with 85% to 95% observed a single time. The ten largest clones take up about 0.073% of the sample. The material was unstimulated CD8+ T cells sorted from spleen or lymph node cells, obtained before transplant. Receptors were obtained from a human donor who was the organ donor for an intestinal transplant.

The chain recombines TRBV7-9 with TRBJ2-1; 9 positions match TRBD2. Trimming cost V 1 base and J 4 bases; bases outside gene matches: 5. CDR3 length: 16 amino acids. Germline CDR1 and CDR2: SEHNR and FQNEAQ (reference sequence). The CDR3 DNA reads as TGTGCCAGCAGCTTAGTCCGGCGGGAGGGTTACAATGAGCAGTTCTTC. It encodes CASSLVRREGYNEQFF.

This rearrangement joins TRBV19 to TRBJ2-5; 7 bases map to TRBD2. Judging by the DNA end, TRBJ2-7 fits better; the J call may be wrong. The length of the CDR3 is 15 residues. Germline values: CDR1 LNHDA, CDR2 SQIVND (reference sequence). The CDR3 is CASSIGLAEYYEQYF. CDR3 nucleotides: TGTGCCAGTAGTATCGGGCTAGCGGAGTACTACGAGCAGTACTTC.

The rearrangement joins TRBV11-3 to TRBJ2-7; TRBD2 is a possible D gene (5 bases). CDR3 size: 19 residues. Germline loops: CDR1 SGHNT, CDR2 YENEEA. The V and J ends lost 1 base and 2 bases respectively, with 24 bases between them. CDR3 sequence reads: CASSLAPRKIGREAYEQYF. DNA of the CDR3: TGTGCCAGCAGCTTAGCCCCGCGGAAGATTGGACGGGAAGCCTACGAGCAGTACTTC.

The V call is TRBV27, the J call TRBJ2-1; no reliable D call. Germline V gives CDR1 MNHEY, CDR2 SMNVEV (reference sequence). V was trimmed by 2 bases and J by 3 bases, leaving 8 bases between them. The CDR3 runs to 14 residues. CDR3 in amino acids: CASSLRVDYNEQFF. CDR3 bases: TGTGCCAGCAGTTTACGAGTCGACTACAATGAGCAGTTCTTC.

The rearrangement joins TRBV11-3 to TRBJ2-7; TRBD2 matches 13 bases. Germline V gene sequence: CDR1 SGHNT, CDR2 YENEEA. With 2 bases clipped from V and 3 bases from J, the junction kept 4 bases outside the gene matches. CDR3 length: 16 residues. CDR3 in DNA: TGTGCCAGCAGCTTATGGGGGACTAGCGGGGACTACGAGCAGTACTTC. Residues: CASSLWGTSGDYEQYF.

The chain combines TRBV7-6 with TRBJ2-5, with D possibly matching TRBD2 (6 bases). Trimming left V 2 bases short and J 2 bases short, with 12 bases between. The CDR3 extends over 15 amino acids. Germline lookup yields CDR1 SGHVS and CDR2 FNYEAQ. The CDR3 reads CASSLLARGQETQYF. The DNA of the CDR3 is TGTGCCAGCAGCTTACTCGCCCGGGGGCAAGAGACCCAGTACTTC.

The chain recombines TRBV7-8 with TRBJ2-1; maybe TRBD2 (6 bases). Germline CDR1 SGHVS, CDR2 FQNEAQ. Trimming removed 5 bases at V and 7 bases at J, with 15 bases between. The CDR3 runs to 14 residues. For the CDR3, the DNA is TGTGCCAGCAGCGATACTTTTCGGGAGAATGAGCAGTTCTTC. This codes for CASSDTFRENEQFF.

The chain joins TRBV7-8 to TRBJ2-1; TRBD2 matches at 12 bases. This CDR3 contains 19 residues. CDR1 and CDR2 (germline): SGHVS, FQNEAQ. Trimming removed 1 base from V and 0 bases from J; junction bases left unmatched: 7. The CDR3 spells CASSLVTSGRRSSYNEQFF. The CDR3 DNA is TGTGCCAGCAGCTTAGTCACTAGCGGGAGGCGGAGCTCCTACAATGAGCAGTTCTTC.

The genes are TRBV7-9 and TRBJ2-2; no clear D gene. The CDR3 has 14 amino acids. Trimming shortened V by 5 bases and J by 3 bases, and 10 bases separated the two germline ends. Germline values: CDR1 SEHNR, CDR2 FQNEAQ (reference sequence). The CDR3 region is CASSPIEDTGELFF. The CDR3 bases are TGTGCCAGCAGCCCCATCGAGGACACCGGGGAGCTGTTTTTT.

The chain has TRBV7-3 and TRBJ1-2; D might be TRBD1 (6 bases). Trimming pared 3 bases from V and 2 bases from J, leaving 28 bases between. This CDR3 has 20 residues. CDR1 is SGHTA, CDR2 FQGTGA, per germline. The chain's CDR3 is CASSFIAGASPDPTNYGYTF. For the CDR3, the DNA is TGTGCCAGCAGCTTTATTGCGGGGGCCAGCCCAGATCCTACAAACTATGGCTACACCTTC.

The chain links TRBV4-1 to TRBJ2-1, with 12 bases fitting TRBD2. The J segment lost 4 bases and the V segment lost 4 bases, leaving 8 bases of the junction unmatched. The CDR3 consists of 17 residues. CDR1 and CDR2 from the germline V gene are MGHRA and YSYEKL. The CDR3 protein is CASSRYLAGGGYNEQFF. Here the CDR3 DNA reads TGCGCCAGCAGCCGATACCTAGCGGGAGGGGGGTACAATGAGCAGTTCTTC.

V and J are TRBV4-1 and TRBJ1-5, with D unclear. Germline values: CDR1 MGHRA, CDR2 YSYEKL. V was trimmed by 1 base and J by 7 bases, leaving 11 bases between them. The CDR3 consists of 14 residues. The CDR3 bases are TGCGCCAGCAGCCAAGGACCCCCCGGGCAGCCCCAGCATTTT. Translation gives CASSQGPPGQPQHF.